The present T cell receptor (beta chain) was sequenced within a study of early T cells in non-severe SARS-CoV-2 infection. In the study overall: Sequenced material consisted of bulk RNA (from unsorted whole blood), and chains were unpaired. Overall study findings and caveats: VDJdb matching skewed toward anti-spike CD8 responses, missing private and CD4 specificities.

The CDR3 has 15 residues. The J segment lost 5 bases and the V segment lost 5 bases, leaving 10 bases of the junction unmatched. Germline CDR1 and CDR2: KGHSH and LQKENI. Attachment of unique molecular identifiers to individual cDNA molecules was performed. TCRdb fed the 5' RACE reads into MiXCR, producing one record per CDR3 protein. The profile shows tens of thousands of distinct CDR3 sequences, roughly 4.5% of them singletons. The table lists this clonotype with many counts. Antigen: not known. V usage is TRBV18 and J usage is TRBJ1-1; 8 positions match TRBD1. This specimen consisted of whole blood, obtained at baseline. The TCR sequence derives from an adult who was a healthcare worker with PCR-confirmed SARS-CoV-2 infection or an uninfected control (not recorded which). CDR3 protein: CASSSPQGARTEAFF. The DNA of the CDR3 is TGTGCCAGCTCATCTCCGCAGGGGGCGAGGACTGAAGCTTTCTTT.